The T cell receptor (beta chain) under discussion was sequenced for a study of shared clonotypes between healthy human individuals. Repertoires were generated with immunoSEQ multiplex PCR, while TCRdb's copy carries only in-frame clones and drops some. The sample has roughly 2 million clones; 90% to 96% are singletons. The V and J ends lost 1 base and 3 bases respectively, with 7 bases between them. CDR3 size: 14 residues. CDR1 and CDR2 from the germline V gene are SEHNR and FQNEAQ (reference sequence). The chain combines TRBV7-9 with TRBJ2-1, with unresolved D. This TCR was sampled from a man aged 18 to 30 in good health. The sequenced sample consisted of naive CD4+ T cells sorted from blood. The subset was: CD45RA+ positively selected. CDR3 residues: CASSLVVVYNEQFF. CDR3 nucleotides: TGTGCCAGCAGCTTAGTAGTAGTCTACAATGAGCAGTTCTTC.